One T cell receptor (beta chain) is described in this entry. The sample comes from a study of identical twins' blood T cells. The three twin pairs were reared together, likely meeting the same infections. Libraries were made from RNA as TCR cDNA, using a modified protocol. Sample barcodes were added at both library ends during cDNA synthesis. One entry per CDR3 protein, called by TCRdb with MiXCR from the 5' RACE reads. The table includes about 370,000 distinct CDR3 sequences, roughly 31% detected once. CDR1 and CDR2 from the germline V gene are LGHDT and YNNKEL (reference sequence). CDR3 size: 15 residues. Trimming cost V 4 bases and J 0 bases, with 10 bases left between them.

This TCR was recovered from a woman between 18 and 55 years old in good health. Sequenced material: PBMCs. The chain has TRBV3-1 and TRBJ2-1; D is undetermined. The DNA of the CDR3 is TGTGCCAGCAGCCGACCACAATCCTCCTACAATGAGCAGTTCTTC. Translated, it gives CASSRPQSSYNEQFF.